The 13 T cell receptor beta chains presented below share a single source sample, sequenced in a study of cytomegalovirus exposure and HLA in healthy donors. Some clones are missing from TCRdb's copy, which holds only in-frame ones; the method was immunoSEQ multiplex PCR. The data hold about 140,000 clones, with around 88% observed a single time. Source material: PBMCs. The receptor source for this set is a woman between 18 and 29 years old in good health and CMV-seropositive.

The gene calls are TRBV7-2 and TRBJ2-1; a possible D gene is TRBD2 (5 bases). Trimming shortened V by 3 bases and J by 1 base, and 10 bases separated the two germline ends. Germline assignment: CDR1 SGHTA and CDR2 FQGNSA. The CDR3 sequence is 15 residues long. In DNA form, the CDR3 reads TGTGCCAGCAGCTTTGACCGGGGATCCTACAATGAGCAGTTCTTC. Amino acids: CASSFDRGSYNEQFF.

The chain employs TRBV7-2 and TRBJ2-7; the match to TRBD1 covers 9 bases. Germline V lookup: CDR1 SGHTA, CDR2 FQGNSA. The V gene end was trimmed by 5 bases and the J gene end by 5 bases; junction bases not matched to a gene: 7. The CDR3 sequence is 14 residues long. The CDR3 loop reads CASSEGTGRNEQYF. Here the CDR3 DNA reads TGTGCCAGCAGCGAAGGGACAGGGAGGAACGAGCAGTACTTC.

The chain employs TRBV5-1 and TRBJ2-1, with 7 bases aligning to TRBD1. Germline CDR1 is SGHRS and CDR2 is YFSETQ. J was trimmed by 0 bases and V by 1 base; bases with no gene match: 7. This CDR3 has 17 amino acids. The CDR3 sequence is CASSLLGDSSSYNEQFF. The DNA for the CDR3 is TGCGCCAGCAGCTTGCTCGGGGACAGCAGCTCCTACAATGAGCAGTTCTTC. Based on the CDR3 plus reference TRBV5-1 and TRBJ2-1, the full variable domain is KAGVTQTPRYLIKTRGQQVTLSCSPISGHRSVSWYQQTPGQGLQFLFEYFSETQRNKGNFPGRFSGRQFSNSRSEMNVSTLELGDSALYLCASSLLGDSSSYNEQFFGPGTRLTVL.

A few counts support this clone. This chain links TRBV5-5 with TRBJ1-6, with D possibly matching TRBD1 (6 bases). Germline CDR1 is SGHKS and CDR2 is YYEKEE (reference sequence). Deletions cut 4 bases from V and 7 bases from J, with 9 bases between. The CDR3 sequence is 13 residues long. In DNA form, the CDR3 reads TGTGCCAGCAGCGAAACAGGGAATTCACCCCTCCACTTT. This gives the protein CASSETGNSPLHF.

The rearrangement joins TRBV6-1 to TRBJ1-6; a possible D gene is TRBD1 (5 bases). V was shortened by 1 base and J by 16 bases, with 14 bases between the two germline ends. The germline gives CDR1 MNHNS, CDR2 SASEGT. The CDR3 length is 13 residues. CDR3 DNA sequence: TGTGCCAGCAGTGAAGAACTTAACAGGTCTCTCCACTTT. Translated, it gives CASSEELNRSLHF.

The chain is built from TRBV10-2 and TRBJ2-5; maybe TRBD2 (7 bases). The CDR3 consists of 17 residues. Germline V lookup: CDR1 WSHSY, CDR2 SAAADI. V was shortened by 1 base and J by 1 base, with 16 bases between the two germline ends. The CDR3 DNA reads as TGCGCCAGCAGTGAGTGGGGGGGGGCCCGGCTCCAAGAGACCCAGTACTTC. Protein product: CASSEWGGARLQETQYF.

CDR3 amino acids: CASRKGTGTYEQYF. DNA of the CDR3: TGTGCCAGCAGGAAGGGGACAGGTACCTACGAGCAGTACTTC. The rearrangement uses TRBV6-5 and TRBJ2-7; 8 nucleotides line up with TRBD1. Germline CDR1 and CDR2: MNHEY and SVGAGI. V gave up 6 bases and J gave up 2 bases; unmatched junction bases: 6. This CDR3 spans 14 amino acids.

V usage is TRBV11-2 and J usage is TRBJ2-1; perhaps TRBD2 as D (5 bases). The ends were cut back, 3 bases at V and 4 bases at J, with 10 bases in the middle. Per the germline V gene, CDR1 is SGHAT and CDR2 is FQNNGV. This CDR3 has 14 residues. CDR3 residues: CASSFDYQYNEQFF. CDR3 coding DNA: TGTGCCAGCAGCTTCGACTACCAGTACAATGAGCAGTTCTTC.

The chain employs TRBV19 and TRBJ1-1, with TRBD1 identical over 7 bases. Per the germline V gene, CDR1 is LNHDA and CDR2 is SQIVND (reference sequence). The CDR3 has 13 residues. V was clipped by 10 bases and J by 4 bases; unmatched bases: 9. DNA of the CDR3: TGTGCCACTTCGGACAGGCATAGCACTGAAGCTTTCTTT. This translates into CATSDRHSTEAFF.

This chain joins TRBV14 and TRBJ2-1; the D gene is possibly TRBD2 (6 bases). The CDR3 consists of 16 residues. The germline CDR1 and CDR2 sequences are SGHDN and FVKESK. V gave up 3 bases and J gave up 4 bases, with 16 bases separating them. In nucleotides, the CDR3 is TGTGCCAGCAGCCAGAGACTAGGCCACGGATACAATGAGCAGTTCTTC. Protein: CASSQRLGHGYNEQFF. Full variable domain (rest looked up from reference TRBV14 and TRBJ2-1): EAGVTQFPSHSVIEKGQTVTLRCDPISGHDNLYWYRRVMGKEIKFLLHFVKESKQDESGMPNNRFLAERTGGTYSTLKVQPAELEDSGVYFCASSQRLGHGYNEQFFGPGTRLTVL.

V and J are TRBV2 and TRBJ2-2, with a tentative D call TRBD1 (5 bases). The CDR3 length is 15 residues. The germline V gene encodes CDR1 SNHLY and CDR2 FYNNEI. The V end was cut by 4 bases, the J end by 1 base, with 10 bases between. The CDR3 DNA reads TGTGCCAGCAGTGTGGGGCGAGTGAACACCGGGGAGCTGTTTTTT. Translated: CASSVGRVNTGELFF.

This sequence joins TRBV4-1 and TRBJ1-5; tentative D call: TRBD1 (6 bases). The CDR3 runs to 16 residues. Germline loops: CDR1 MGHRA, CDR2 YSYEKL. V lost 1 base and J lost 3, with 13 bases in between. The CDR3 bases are TGCGCCAGCAGCCAAGTGGACAGAGGATTCAATCAGCCCCAGCATTTT. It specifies CASSQVDRGFNQPQHF.

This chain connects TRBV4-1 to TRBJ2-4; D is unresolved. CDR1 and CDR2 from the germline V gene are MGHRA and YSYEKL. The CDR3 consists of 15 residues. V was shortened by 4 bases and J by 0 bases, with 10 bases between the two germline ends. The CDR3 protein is CASSPSSVAKNIQYF. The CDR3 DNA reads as TGCGCCAGCAGCCCGTCTTCCGTAGCCAAAAACATTCAGTACTTC.